The rows below give T cell receptor beta chains drawn from one sample of a study of T cell changes during pregnancy in multiple sclerosis. Generated by immunoSEQ multiplex PCR, the TCRdb table keeps only in-frame clones and is missing some. There are 50,000 or so clones in the sample; 85% to 95% occur only once, and 0.35% to 0.4% lies in the top ten. The material was CD4+ T cells from peripheral blood mononuclear cells, obtained before pregnancy. The source of these receptors is a female donor with multiple sclerosis, enrolled in a pregnancy study. CDR3s include the opening cysteine and the closing phenylalanine or tryptophan. D genes are given only for firm matches. Not all rows give a size; the values are once, few, many and, for expanded clones, a class.

>TRBV5-1|TRBJ2-5|once|TRBD2
TGCGCCAGCAGCTTAACTCCTAGCGGGATTGGGGAGACCCAGTACTTC
CASSLTPSGIGETQYF
>TRBV5-4|TRBJ2-1|.|TRBD2
TGTGCCAGCAGCTATCCGGGACTAGCGTACGATGAGCAGTTCTTC
CASSYPGLAYDEQFF
>TRBV5-1|TRBJ2-5|.|TRBD1
TGCGCCAGCAGAGACCCGGGACAGAAAGAGACCCAGTACTTC
CASRDPGQKETQYF
>TRBV6-1|TRBJ1-5|.|.
TGTGCCAGCAGTGACAGGGCCAATCAGCCCCAGCATTTT
CASSDRANQPQHF
>TRBV30|TRBJ2-7|.|TRBD1
TGTGCCTGGAGTCAGGGGGTCACCTACGAGCAGTACTTC
CAWSQGVTYEQYF
>TRBV6-1|TRBJ2-1|.|.
TGTGCCAGCAGTGCTGTAGCGCCGAGCTCCTACAATGAGCAGTTCTTC
CASSAVAPSSYNEQFF
>TRBV5-1|TRBJ2-5|.|TRBD2
TGCGCCAGCAGCTTAGTCGCGACTAGCGGGCGAGAGACCCAGTACTTC
CASSLVATSGRETQYF
>TRBV5-1|TRBJ1-1|.|TRBD1
TGCGCCAGCAGCTCGACAGGGCCGAACACTGAAGCTTTCTTT
CASSSTGPNTEAFF
>TRBV5-4|TRBJ2-7|.|.
TGTGCCAGCAGCTTGGCGGGCTCCTACGAGCAGTACTTC
CASSLAGSYEQYF
>TRBV7-2|TRBJ1-3|.|TRBD1
TGTGCCAGCAGCCCATACAGGGGGCTAGGAAACACCATATATTTT
CASSPYRGLGNTIYF
>TRBV30|TRBJ2-7|.|TRBD2
TGTGCCTGGAGTGGGACTAGCGGGATCGACGAGCAGTACTTC
CAWSGTSGIDEQYF
>TRBV5-5|TRBJ1-2|.|.
TGTGCCAGCAGCGGGGGCCAACCGGGCTATGGCTACACCTTC
CASSGGQPGYGYTF
>TRBV28|TRBJ1-5|.|TRBD1
TGTGCCAGCAGGTCCGGGACAGGGGGCAATCAGCCCCAGCATTTT
CASRSGTGGNQPQHF
>TRBV14|TRBJ2-2|.|.
TGTGCCAGCAGTCTTGTCGGCAGGGCAGACACCGGGGAGCTGTTTTTT
CASSLVGRADTGELFF
>TRBV19|TRBJ1-3|once|.
TGTGCCAGTCGCAGGGTTAGCGGAAACACCATATATTTT
CASRRVSGNTIYF
>TRBV5-4|TRBJ2-1|once|TRBD2
TGTGCCAGCAGCTCGAGGACTAGCGGGAGTGTCAATGAGCAGTTCTTC
CASSSRTSGSVNEQFF
>TRBV7-9|TRBJ2-3|.|.
TGTGCCAGCAGCCTACAGATGGGCACAGATACGCAGTATTTT
CASSLQMGTDTQYF
>TRBV2|TRBJ2-7|.|TRBD2
TGTGCCAGCAGAGGACTAGCGGTACTATCAGCCTACGAGCAGTACTTC
CASRGLAVLSAYEQYF
>TRBV28|TRBJ2-5|.|.
TGTGCCAGCAGTTCCACCGGGACACCACAAGAGACCCAGTACTTC
CASSSTGTPQETQYF
>TRBV6-1|TRBJ2-7|once|.
TGTGCCAGCACTAACCCCCCATACGAGCAGTACTTC
CASTNPPYEQYF
>TRBV7-6|TRBJ2-1|.|TRBD2
TGTGCCAGCACTAGCGGATACAATGAGCAGTTCTTC
CASTSGYNEQFF
>TRBV2|TRBJ2-7|.|TRBD2
TGTGCCAGCAGTCGGACTAGCGGGTTGTACGAGCAGTACTTC
CASSRTSGLYEQYF
>TRBV27|TRBJ2-2|.|TRBD2
TGTGCCAGCAGCTCTTCTAGCGGGAGTTTAACCGGGGAGCTGTTTTTT
CASSSSSGSLTGELFF
>TRBV7-8|TRBJ2-5|once|TRBD1
TGTGCCAGCAGCTGGGACAGCCAAGAGACCCAGTACTTC
CASSWDSQETQYF
>TRBV6-1|TRBJ1-1|.|TRBD1
TGTGCCAGCAGTGTCCTCTGGGGACAGAGTACGAACACTGAAGCTTTCTTT
CASSVLWGQSTNTEAFF
>TRBV28|TRBJ2-1|.|TRBD2
TGTGCCAGCTACTTTGCGGGAGGATCAAATGAGCAGTTCTTC
CASYFAGGSNEQFF
>TRBV29-1|TRBJ1-3|few|TRBD1
TGCAGCGTGAGGACAGGGGACTACTCTGGAAACACCATATATTTT
CSVRTGDYSGNTIYF
>TRBV4-3|TRBJ2-1|.|TRBD2
TGCGCCAGCAGCCAATACGAAGGGACTAGCGGGGGATACAATGAGCAGTTCTTC
CASSQYEGTSGGYNEQFF
>TRBV2|TRBJ1-5|.|.
TGTGCCAGCAGTCGGGAGAAAAGCAATCAGCCCCAGCATTTT
CASSREKSNQPQHF
>TRBV28|TRBJ2-3|.|.
TGTGCCAGCAGTTCCCCCTATGGGCTAGCGAACACAGATACGCAGTATTTT
CASSSPYGLANTDTQYF
>TRBV5-6|TRBJ2-2|.|.
TGTGCCAGCAGCTTGGGTGAATTGCGGCTAGCTGGGGCCGGGGAGCTGTTTTTT
CASSLGELRLAGAGELFF
>TRBV27|TRBJ2-3|.|.
TGTGCCAGCAGCGACAGGTCTTACACAGATACGCAGTATTTT
CASSDRSYTDTQYF
>TRBV30|TRBJ2-7|.|.
TGTGCCTGGAGTGGGGGAAACAGGGTAGGACAGTACTTC
CAWSGGNRVGQYF
>TRBV5-4|TRBJ2-1|.|.
TGTGCCAGCAGCCCGCCCGTGAGGGGGGGCTACAATGAGCAGTTCTTC
CASSPPVRGGYNEQFF
>TRBV18|TRBJ2-5|.|.
TGTGCCAGCTCACCCCACCCAGGGTCTCAAGAGACCCAGTACTTC
CASSPHPGSQETQYF
>TRBV2|TRBJ1-1|.|TRBD1
TGTGCCAGCAGCGTGGACAGGCGATCCCGTGAAGCTTTCTTT
CASSVDRRSREAFF
>TRBV28|TRBJ1-1|few|.
TGTGCCAGCGGAGTGAACACTGAAGCTTTCTTT
CASGVNTEAFF
>TRBV7-9|TRBJ1-2|few|TRBD1
TGTGCCAGCAGCTTAGACGGGACAGGGAATGGCTACACCTTC
CASSLDGTGNGYTF
>TRBV28|TRBJ1-1|.|.
TGTGCCAGCAGTGTCGGACAGAAGAACACTGAAGCTTTCTTT
CASSVGQKNTEAFF
>TRBV12-5|TRBJ1-2|once|TRBD1
TGTGCTAGTGGTTCCATCCGGGACAGGGTATATGGCTACACCTTC
CASGSIRDRVYGYTF
>TRBV7-2|TRBJ2-7|.|.
TGTGCCAGCAGCCAAGCCGGGACAACCTACGAGCAGTACTTC
CASSQAGTTYEQYF
>TRBV6-5|TRBJ1-2|.|TRBD1
TGTGCCAGCAGTTCTCGGGACAGGGGGTTCGGCGGCTACACCTTC
CASSSRDRGFGGYTF
>TRBV7-9|TRBJ1-5|.|TRBD1
TGTGCCAGCACCACTAGGGGACGGGACAGCGACAATCAGCCCCAGCATTTT
CASTTRGRDSDNQPQHF
>TRBV2|TRBJ2-1|.|TRBD2
TGTGCCAGCAGACGACTAGCGGCGCACAATGAGCAGTTCTTC
CASRRLAAHNEQFF